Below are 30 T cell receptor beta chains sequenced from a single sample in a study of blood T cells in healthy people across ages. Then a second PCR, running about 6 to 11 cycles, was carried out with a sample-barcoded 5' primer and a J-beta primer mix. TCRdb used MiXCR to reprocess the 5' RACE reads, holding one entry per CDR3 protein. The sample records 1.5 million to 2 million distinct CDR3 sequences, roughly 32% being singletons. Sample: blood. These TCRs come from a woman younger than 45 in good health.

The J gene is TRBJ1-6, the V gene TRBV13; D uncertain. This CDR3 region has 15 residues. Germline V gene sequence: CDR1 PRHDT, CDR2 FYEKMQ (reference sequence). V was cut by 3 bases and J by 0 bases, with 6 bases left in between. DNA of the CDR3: TGTGCCAGCAGCTTGGAGTACTCCTATAATTCACCCCTCCACTTT. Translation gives CASSLEYSYNSPLHF. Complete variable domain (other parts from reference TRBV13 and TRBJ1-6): AAGVIQSPRHLIKEKRETATLKCYPIPRHDTVYWYQQGPGQDPQFLISFYEKMQSDKGSIPDRFSAQQFSDYHSELNMSSLELGDSALYFCASSLEYSYNSPLHFGNGTRLTVT.

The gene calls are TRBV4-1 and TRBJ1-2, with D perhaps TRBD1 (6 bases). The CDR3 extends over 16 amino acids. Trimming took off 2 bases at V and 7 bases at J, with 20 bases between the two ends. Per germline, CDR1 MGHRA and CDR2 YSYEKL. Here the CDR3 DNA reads TGCGCCAGCAGCCAACCATCGGGGGGGCTGGCCTCTGGCTACACCTTC. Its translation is CASSQPSGGLASGYTF.

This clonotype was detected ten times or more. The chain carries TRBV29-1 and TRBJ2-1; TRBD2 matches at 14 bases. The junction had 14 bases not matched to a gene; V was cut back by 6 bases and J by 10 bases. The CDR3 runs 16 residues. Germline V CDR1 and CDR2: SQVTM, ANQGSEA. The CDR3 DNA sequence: TGCAGCGTCCTCAGACTAGCGGGGGGGCCCTACAGGGAGCAGTTCTTC. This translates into CSVLRLAGGPYREQFF.

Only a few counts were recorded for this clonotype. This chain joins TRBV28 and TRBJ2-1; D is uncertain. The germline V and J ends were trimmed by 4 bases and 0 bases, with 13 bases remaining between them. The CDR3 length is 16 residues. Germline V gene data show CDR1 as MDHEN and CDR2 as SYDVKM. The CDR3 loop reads CASSSTTLSSYNEQFF. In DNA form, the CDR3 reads TGTGCCAGCAGTTCCACTACACTGAGCTCCTACAATGAGCAGTTCTTC.

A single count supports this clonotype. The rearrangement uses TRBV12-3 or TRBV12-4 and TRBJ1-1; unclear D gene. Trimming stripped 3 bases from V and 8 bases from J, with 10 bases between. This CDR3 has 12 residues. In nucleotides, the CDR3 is TGTGCCAGCAGTTTCAAGGTTGCCGAAGCTTTCTTT. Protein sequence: CASSFKVAEAFF.

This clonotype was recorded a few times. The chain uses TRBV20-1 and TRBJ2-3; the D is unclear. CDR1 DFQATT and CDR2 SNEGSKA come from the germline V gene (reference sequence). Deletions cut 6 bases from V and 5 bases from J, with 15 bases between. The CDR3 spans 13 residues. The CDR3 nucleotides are TGCAGTGCGTTCCCCGGTGATATAGATACGCAGTATTTT. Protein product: CSAFPGDIDTQYF.

This CDR3 is CASNLSWGHGLLNYGYTF. The CDR3 DNA follows: TGTGCCAGCAATTTGAGTTGGGGGCACGGCCTTCTGAACTATGGCTACACCTTC. The gene calls are TRBV27 and TRBJ1-2; D is possibly TRBD1 (6 bases). Trimming pared 7 bases from V and 2 bases from J, leaving 26 bases between. The CDR3 runs 18 residues. Germline V gene sequence: CDR1 MNHEY, CDR2 SMNVEV (reference sequence).

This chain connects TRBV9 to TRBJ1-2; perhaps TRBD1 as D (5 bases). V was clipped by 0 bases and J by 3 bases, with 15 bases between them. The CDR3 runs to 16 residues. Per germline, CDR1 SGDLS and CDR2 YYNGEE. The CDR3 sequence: CASSVDPPGGYYGYTF. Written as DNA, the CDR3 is TGTGCCAGCAGCGTAGACCCCCCGGGGGGTTACTATGGCTACACCTTC. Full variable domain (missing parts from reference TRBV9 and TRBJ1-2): DSGVTQTPKHLITATGQRVTLRCSPRSGDLSVYWYQQSLDQGLQFLIQYYNGEERAKGNILERFSAQQFPDLHSELNLSSLELGDSALYFCASSVDPPGGYYGYTFGSGTRLTVV.

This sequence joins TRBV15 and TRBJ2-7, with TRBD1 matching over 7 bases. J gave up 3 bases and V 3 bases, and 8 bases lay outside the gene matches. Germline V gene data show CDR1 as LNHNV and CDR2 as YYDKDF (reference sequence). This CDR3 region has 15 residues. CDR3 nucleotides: TGTGCCACCAGCAGCAGGGTGACAGGGAGCTACGAGCAGTACTTC. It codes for CATSSRVTGSYEQYF.

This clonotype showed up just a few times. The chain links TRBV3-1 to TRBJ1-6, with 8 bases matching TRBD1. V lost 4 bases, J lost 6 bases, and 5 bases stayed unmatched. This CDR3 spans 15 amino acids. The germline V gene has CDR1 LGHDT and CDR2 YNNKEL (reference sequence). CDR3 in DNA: TGTGCCAGCAGCCTACGGACAGGGAGTAATTCACCCCTCCACTTT. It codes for CASSLRTGSNSPLHF.

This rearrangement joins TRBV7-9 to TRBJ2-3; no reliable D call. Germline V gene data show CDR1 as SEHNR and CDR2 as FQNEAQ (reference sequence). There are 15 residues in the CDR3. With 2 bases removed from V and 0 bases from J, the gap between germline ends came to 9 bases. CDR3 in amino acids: CASSLLLPSTDTQYF. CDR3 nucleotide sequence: TGTGCCAGCAGCTTACTTCTCCCCAGCACAGATACGCAGTATTTT.

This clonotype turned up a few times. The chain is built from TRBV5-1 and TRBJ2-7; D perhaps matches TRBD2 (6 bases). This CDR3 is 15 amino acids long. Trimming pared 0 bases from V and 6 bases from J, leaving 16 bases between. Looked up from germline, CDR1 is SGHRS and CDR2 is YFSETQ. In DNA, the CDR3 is TGCGCCAGCAGCTTGGATGGAGGGGAATATGGCGAGCAGTACTTC. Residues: CASSLDGGEYGEQYF.

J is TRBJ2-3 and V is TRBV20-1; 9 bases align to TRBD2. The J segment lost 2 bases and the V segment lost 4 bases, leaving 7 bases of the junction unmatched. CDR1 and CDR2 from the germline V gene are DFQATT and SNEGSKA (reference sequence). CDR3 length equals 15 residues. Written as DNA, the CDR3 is TGCAGTGCTATGACTAGCGGCCGAGCCACAGATACGCAGTATTTT. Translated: CSAMTSGRATDTQYF.

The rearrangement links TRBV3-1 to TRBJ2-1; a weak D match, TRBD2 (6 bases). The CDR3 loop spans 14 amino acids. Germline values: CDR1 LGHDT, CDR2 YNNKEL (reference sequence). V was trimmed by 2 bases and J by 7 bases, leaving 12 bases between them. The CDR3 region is CASSQPGLFNEQFF. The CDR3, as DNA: TGTGCCAGCAGCCAACCGGGACTTTTTAATGAGCAGTTCTTC.

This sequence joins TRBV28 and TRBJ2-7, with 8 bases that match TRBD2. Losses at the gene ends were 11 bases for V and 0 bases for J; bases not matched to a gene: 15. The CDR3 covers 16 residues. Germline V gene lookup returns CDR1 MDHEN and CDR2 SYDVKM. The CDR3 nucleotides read TGTGCCGGGGGGACTAACGGGAGGGGAAACTCCTACGAGCAGTACTTC. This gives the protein CAGGTNGRGNSYEQYF.

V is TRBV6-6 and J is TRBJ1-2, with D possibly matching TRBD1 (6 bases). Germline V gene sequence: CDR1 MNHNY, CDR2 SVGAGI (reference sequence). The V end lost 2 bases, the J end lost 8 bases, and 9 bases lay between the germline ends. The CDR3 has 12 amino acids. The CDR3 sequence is CASSYDRNGYTF. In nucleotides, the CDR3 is TGTGCCAGCAGTTACGACAGGAACGGCTACACCTTC.

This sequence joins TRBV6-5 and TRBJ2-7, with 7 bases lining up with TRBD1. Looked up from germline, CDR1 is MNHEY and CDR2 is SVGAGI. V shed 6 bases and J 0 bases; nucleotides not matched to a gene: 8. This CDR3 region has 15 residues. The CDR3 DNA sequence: TGTGCCAGCAGCCGAGGGGGCTTGAGCTCCTACGAGCAGTACTTC. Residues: CASSRGGLSSYEQYF.

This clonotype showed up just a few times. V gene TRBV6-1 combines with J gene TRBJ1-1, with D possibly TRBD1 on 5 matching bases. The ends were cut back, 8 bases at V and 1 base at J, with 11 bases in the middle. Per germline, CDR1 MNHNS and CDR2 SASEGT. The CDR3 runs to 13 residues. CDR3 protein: CASRPGQNTEAFF. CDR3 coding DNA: TGTGCCAGCCGGCCCGGACAGAACACTGAAGCTTTCTTT.

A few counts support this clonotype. The CDR3 region is CASSTSGRSTGELFF. The CDR3 DNA is TGTGCCAGCAGCACTAGCGGGAGGTCGACCGGGGAGCTGTTTTTT. The chain uses TRBV11-2 and TRBJ2-2; TRBD2 agrees at 12 bases. The length of the CDR3 is 15 residues. With 5 bases clipped from V and 5 bases from J, the junction kept 3 bases outside the gene matches. The germline V gene has CDR1 SGHAT and CDR2 FQNNGV.

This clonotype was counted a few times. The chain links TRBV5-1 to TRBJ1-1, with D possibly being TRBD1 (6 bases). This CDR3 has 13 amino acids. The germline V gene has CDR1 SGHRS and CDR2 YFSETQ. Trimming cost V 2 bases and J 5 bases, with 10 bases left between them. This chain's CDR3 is CASSLNRETEAFF. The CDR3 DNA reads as TGCGCCAGCAGCTTAAACAGGGAAACTGAAGCTTTCTTT.

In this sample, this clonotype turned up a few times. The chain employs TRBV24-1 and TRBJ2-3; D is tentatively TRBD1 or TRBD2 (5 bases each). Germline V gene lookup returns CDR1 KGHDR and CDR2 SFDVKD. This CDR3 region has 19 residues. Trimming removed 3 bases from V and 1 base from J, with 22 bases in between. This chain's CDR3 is CATSDGNRDPLWGTDTQYF. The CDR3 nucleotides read TGTGCCACCAGTGATGGAAACCGGGACCCCTTATGGGGCACAGATACGCAGTATTTT.

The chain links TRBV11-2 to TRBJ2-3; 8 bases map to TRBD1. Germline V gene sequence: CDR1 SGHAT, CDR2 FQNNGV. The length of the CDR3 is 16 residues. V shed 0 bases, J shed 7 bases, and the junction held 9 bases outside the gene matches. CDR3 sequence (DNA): TGTGCCAGCAGCTTAGAGGTGGCAGGGGGCTGGTATACGCAGTATTTT. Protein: CASSLEVAGGWYTQYF.

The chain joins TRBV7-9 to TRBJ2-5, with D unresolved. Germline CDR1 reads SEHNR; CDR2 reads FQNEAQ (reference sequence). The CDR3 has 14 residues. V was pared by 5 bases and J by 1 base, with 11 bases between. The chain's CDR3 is CASSHYGSQETQYF. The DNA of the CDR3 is TGTGCCAGCAGCCACTATGGGTCCCAAGAGACCCAGTACTTC.

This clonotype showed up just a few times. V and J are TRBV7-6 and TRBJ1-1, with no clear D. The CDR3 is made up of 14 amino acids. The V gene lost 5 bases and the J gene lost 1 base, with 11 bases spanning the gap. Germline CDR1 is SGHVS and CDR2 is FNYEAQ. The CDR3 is CASSPHPTNTEAFF. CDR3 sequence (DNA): TGTGCCAGCAGCCCACATCCCACGAACACTGAAGCTTTCTTT.

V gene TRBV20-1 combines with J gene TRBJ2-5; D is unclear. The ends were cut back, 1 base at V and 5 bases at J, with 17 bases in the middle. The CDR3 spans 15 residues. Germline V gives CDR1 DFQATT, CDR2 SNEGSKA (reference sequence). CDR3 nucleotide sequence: TGCAGTGCTAGAGGGTTGACCGCACTGGGGGAGACCCAGTACTTC. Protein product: CSARGLTALGETQYF.

CDR3 sequence (DNA): TGCGCCAGCAGCTTCACGGTCGAATACGAGCAGTACTTC. Protein product: CASSFTVEYEQYF. This chain uses TRBV5-1 with TRBJ2-7; D gene unclear. CDR3 length: 13 amino acids. V gave up 2 bases and J gave up 4 bases, with 10 bases separating them. Per the germline V gene, CDR1 is SGHRS and CDR2 is YFSETQ.

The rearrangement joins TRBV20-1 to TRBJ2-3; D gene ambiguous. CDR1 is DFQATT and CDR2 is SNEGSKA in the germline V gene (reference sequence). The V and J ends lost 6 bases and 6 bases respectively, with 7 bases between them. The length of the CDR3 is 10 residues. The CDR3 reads CSAERDTQYF. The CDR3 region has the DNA TGCAGTGCGGAGAGGGATACGCAGTATTTT.

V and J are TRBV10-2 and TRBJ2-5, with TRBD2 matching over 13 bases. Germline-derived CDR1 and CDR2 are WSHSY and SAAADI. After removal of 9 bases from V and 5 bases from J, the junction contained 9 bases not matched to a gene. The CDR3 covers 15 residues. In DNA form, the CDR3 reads TGCGCCAGTAAAATGACTAGCGGGAGGATGGAGACCCAGTACTTC. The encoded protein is CASKMTSGRMETQYF.

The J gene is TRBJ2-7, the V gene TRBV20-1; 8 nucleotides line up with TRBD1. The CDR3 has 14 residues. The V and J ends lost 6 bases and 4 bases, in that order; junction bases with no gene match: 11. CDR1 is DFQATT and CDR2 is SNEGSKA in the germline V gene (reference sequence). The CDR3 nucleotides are TGCAGTGCAAGCCCCAGGGGGCGAGAATACGAGCAGTACTTC. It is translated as CSASPRGREYEQYF.

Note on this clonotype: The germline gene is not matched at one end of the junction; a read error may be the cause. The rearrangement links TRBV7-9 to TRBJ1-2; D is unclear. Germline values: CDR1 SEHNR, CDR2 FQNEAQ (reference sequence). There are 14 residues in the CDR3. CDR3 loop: CAGSLGSTNYGYTF. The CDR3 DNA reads TGTGCCGGCAGCTTAGGCAGCACTAACTATGGCTACACCTTC. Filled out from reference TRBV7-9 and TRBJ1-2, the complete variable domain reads DTGVSQNPRHKITKRGQNVTFRCDPISEHNRLYWYRQTLGQGPEFLTYFQNEAQLEKSRLLSDRFSAERPKGSFSTLEIQRTEQGDSAMYLCAGSLGSTNYGYTFGSGTRLTVV.